This entry lists 27 T cell receptor beta chains sequenced from one sample in a study of tumor and adjacent non-tumor tissue in lung cancer. No cell sorting was done before RNA was extracted from the tissue. A modified ARM-PCR protocol with three rounds of nested PCR amplified TCRbeta. TCRdb ran MiXCR on the multiplex PCR reads and lists one entry per CDR3 protein. This sample carries about 93,000 distinct CDR3 sequences, around 64% of them seen once, and the ten largest clones take around 19%. Source material: lung tumor tissue. These receptors all come from a man aged 60 to 75 with non-small cell lung cancer.

Ten or more counts support this clonotype. This chain links TRBV12-3 or TRBV12-4 with TRBJ2-3; 7 bases are shared with TRBD2. V lost 1 base to trimming and J lost 4 bases; unmatched junction nucleotides: 8. This CDR3 is built from 16 residues. As DNA, the CDR3 is TGTGCCAGCAGTTTAGACGTGGGGGGAGGGGCAGATACGCAGTATTTT. It yields the protein CASSLDVGGGADTQYF.

In this sample, this clonotype turned up a few times. This may be a read error, as it is one base from a much larger clone. CDR3 nucleotides: TGTGCCAGCAGTTTTGGGGATAAGTCCGGTCAGCCCCAGCATTTT. Its translation: CASSFGDKSGQPQHF. The chain joins TRBV12-3 or TRBV12-4 to TRBJ1-5; D call uncertain. The CDR3 covers 15 residues. Between the trimmed V and J ends, which lost 3 bases and 6 bases, there was a span of 15 bases.

Note on this clonotype: With a much larger clone just one base away, this may be a read error. The chain employs TRBV24-1 and TRBJ1-1; D call uncertain. Germline lookup yields CDR1 KGHDR and CDR2 SFDVKD. CDR3 length: 13 residues. CDR3 nucleotide sequence: TGTGTCACCAGTGATCCCGGGCGGCCTGAAGCTTTCTTT. Translating gives CVTSDPGRPEAFF.

With respect to this clonotype: This may be a read error: a much more frequent sequence differs by one nucleotide. The rearrangement joins TRBV30 to TRBJ1-2; 8 bases map to TRBD1. With 0 bases clipped from V and 6 bases from J, the junction kept 3 bases outside the gene matches. Germline V CDR1 and CDR2: GTSNPN, SVGIG (reference sequence). CDR3 length: 13 amino acids. The DNA for the CDR3 is TGTGCCTGGAGTGTCTCAGGGGGCAATGGCTACACCTTC. This gives the protein CAWSVSGGNGYTF. Complete variable domain (other parts from reference TRBV30 and TRBJ1-2): SQTIHQWPATLVQPVGSPLSLECTVEGTSNPNLYWYRQAAGRGLQLLFYSVGIGQISSEVPQNLSASRPQDRQFILSSKKLLLSDSGFYLCAWSVSGGNGYTFGSGTRLTVV.

This clonotype occurred many times. The chain combines TRBV4-2 with TRBJ2-5; the D gene is possibly TRBD2 (6 bases). The CDR3 consists of 15 residues. V was pared by 0 bases and J by 3 bases, with 11 bases between. From germline, CDR1 is LGHNA and CDR2 YNFKEQ. CDR3 in DNA: TGTGCCAGCAGCCAAGAACTAGCAACGGAAGAGACCCAGTACTTC. It specifies CASSQELATEETQYF.

V usage is TRBV11-2 and J usage is TRBJ1-5; 8 nucleotides match TRBD1. This CDR3 spans 14 amino acids. Losses at the gene ends were 4 bases for V and 2 bases for J; bases not matched to a gene: 1. CDR1 and CDR2 (germline): SGHAT, FQNNGV. CDR3: CASSSTGGNQPQHF. CDR3 nucleotides: TGTGCCAGCAGCTCGACAGGGGGCAATCAGCCCCAGCATTTT. Using reference TRBV11-2 and TRBJ1-5 for the parts outside the CDR3, the full variable domain is EAGVAQSPRYKIIEKRQSVAFWCNPISGHATLYWYQQILGQGPKLLIQFQNNGVVDDSQLPKDRFSAERLKGVDSTLKIQPAKLEDSAVYLCASSSTGGNQPQHFGDGTRLSIL.

This clonotype has only a few counts. Mismatch with germline at one junction end may stem from a read error. This chain connects TRBV20-1 to TRBJ2-1; 7 bases match TRBD1. The CDR3 spans 17 residues. Germline V gives CDR1 DFQATT, CDR2 SNEGSKA (reference sequence). Written as DNA, the CDR3 is TGCAGTGCTAAAGTTTATAGCAGGGGGTACGGCTACAGTGAGCAGTTCTTC. Translated, it gives CSAKVYSRGYGYSEQFF.

In nucleotides, the CDR3 is TGTGCCAGTAGTATATCGGGTGGGACGAGTACGGATACGCAGTATTTT. It encodes CASSISGGTSTDTQYF. The V and J genes are TRBV19 and TRBJ2-3; possibly TRBD1 or TRBD2 for D (5 bases each). The ends were cut back, 2 bases at V and 6 bases at J, with 18 bases in the middle. CDR3 length: 16 residues. Per the germline V gene, CDR1 is LNHDA and CDR2 is SQIVND (reference sequence).

The sample holds one count of this clonotype. The missing conserved phenylalanine or tryptophan at the end of this CDR3 makes a read error likely. As DNA, the CDR3 is TGTGCCAGCAGCTTAGGTGGATCTACCACCGGGGATTTTAGGACAGATATGCAGTATTAT. It specifies CASSLGGSTTGDFRTDMQYY. This chain links TRBV11-2 with TRBJ2-3; tentative D call: TRBD1 (6 bases). The CDR3 runs 20 residues. Germline V lookup: CDR1 SGHAT, CDR2 FQNNGV.

This clonotype was seen just once. The junction departs from germline at one end; a sequencing error may be responsible. The chain employs TRBV4-1 and TRBJ2-1; D is perhaps TRBD2 (6 bases). The CDR3 totals 15 residues. Germline CDR1 reads MGHRA; CDR2 reads YSYEKL. The CDR3: CASSQELATYNEQFF. CDR3 sequence (DNA): TGCGCCAGTAGCCAAGAACTAGCAACCTACAATGAGCAGTTCTTC.

This clonotype was observed a handful of times. The genes are TRBV14 and TRBJ2-5; D not certain. Germline-derived CDR1 and CDR2 are SGHDN and FVKESK. This CDR3 comprises 14 residues. V was clipped by 1 base and J by 7 bases, with 13 bases between them. The chain's CDR3 is CASSQVDAPGTQYF. For the CDR3, the DNA is TGTGCCAGCAGCCAAGTGGACGCCCCAGGGACCCAGTACTTC.

In the case of this clonotype: This could be a read error, since a much larger clone is one nucleotide away. The J gene is TRBJ1-5, the V gene TRBV7-9; D gene ambiguous. The CDR3 loop spans 13 amino acids. In germline, CDR1 is SEHNR, CDR2 FQNEAQ (reference sequence). CDR3 in amino acids: CASSLAKDQAQHF. The CDR3, as DNA: TGTGCCAGCAGCTTAGCTAAGGATCAGGCCCAGCATTTT.

In regard to this clonotype: The junction shows a germline mismatch at one end, possibly a read error. This chain uses TRBV6-2 or TRBV6-3 with TRBJ1-5, with D perhaps matching TRBD1 (6 bases). Gene TRBJ2-3 matches the end of the DNA better, so the J call may be wrong. The CDR3 consists of 13 residues. From germline, CDR1 is MNHEY and CDR2 SVGEGT. The CDR3 protein is CTSSSYRVQPQYF. CDR3 DNA: TGTACCAGCAGTTCCTACAGGGTTCAGCCCCAGTATTTT.

Worth noting for this clonotype: A read error may explain this, as a much larger clone is one base away. The J gene is TRBJ2-1, the V gene TRBV21-1; the table's D call, TRBD2, was not checked against the DNA. TRBV21-1 is flagged as a pseudogene. The CDR3 length is 12 residues. CDR3 nucleotides: TGTGCCAGCAGACTACCGGGTAGGGAGCAGTTCTTC. Translated: CASRLPGREQFF.

In the case of this clonotype: A much larger clone lies one base from this, so it may be a read error. The chain joins TRBV7-8 to TRBJ2-7; D perhaps matches TRBD2 (6 bases). CDR1 SGHVS and CDR2 FQNEAQ come from the germline V gene. This CDR3 spans 15 amino acids. The CDR3: CANSDDLARSYEQYF. The CDR3 DNA reads as TGTGCCAACAGCGACGACCTAGCGAGGTCCTACGAGCAGTACTTC.

Of note for this clonotype: Its ends do not fully match the called genes, so a read error is possible. The CDR3 DNA is TGCAGCGTTGGACAGCATCAGCCCCGGCATTTT. Protein sequence: CSVGQHQPRHF. The chain is built from TRBV29-1 and TRBJ1-5; D is possibly TRBD1 (5 bases). In germline, CDR1 is SQVTM, CDR2 ANQGSEA. This CDR3 has 11 amino acids.

Note on this clonotype: Sequence at one end of the junction differs from germline and may be a read error. The chain is built from TRBV29-1 and TRBJ2-1; unclear D gene. Germline lookup yields CDR1 SQVTM and CDR2 ANQGSEA. This CDR3 is 15 amino acids long. CDR3 sequence (DNA): TGCAGCGTTGAGGGTGGTCACAACTACTACCATGAGCAGTTCTTC. This encodes CSVEGGHNYYHEQFF.

V gene TRBV11-1 combines with J gene TRBJ1-6; 7 bases match TRBD1. V lost 8 bases and J lost 9; bases outside the gene matches: 13. This CDR3 has 15 residues. The germline gives CDR1 SGHAT, CDR2 FQDESV (reference sequence). DNA of the CDR3: TGTGCCAGCGGCCGAGTACAGGGGAACAGTTCACCCCTCCACTTT. It translates to CASGRVQGNSSPLHF.

This chain connects TRBV6-1 to TRBJ1-2; D is uncertain. CDR3 length equals 14 residues. The germline V and J ends were trimmed by 2 bases and 7 bases, with 14 bases remaining between them. Looked up from germline, CDR1 is MNHNS and CDR2 is SASEGT. The CDR3 nucleotides read TGTGCCAGCAGTGAAATGTCATGGATGGGTGGCTACACCTTC. It yields the protein CASSEMSWMGGYTF.

In the case of this clonotype: A much larger clone is a single base away; this may be a read error. V gene TRBV5-1 combines with J gene TRBJ2-5; no clear D gene. The V gene's germline CDR1 is SGHRS and CDR2 YFSETQ. The length of the CDR3 is 13 residues. CDR3 sequence: CASSLVVKEIQYF. CDR3 in DNA: TGCGCCAGCAGCTTGGTAGTAAAAGAGATCCAGTACTTC.

In its sample, this clonotype was seen a few times. A read error may produce the germline difference seen at one junction end. The V call is TRBV4-1, the J call TRBJ1-1; TRBD1 matches at 7 bases. There are 11 residues in the CDR3. Germline V gene sequence: CDR1 MGHRA, CDR2 YSYEKL. CDR3 DNA sequence: TGTGCCAGCAGTCAAGGGACAGAAGCTCTCTTT. Translated: CASSQGTEALF.

The table lists this clonotype with a few counts. The genes are TRBV5-4 and TRBJ2-2, with unresolved D. Germline V gene lookup returns CDR1 SGHNT and CDR2 YYREEE (reference sequence). The V gene lost 3 bases and the J gene lost 3 bases, with 3 bases spanning the gap. This CDR3 comprises 12 residues. The CDR3 loop reads CASSSDTGELFF. In DNA form, the CDR3 reads TGTGCCAGCAGCTCAGACACCGGGGAGCTGTTTTTT.

Notes on this clonotype: In this CDR3 the conserved last residue, phenylalanine or tryptophan, is missing, so a read error is likely. The chain combines TRBV6-1 with TRBJ1-1; 7 bases match TRBD1. The CDR3 loop spans 13 amino acids. Germline V CDR1 and CDR2: MNHNS, SASEGT. CDR3 loop: CASRDRAVTEAFS. The CDR3 DNA follows: TGTGCTAGCAGAGACAGGGCGGTCACTGAAGCTTTCTCT.

In regard to this clonotype: At one of its ends the junction is not consistent with the germline gene, which may arise from a read error. V is TRBV29-1 and J is TRBJ2-1, with TRBD2 identical over 7 bases. Germline loops: CDR1 SQVTM, CDR2 ANQGSEA. The length of the CDR3 is 14 residues. DNA for the CDR3: TGCAGCGCTGGACTAGTGGGCTCCTACGATGAGCAGTTCTTC. This encodes CSAGLVGSYDEQFF.

Concerning this clonotype itself: This may stem from a read error, because a much larger clone lies one nucleotide away. J is TRBJ2-2 and V is TRBV12-3 or TRBV12-4; 8 nucleotides align to TRBD2. The CDR3 sequence is 14 residues long. CDR3 loop: CAATSGSYSGVLFF. CDR3 DNA: TGTGCCGCGACAAGCGGGAGTTATTCCGGGGTGCTGTTTTTT.

For this clonotype: One junction end disagrees with the germline gene, perhaps due to a read error. J is TRBJ1-4 and V is TRBV4-2, with D unresolved. The CDR3 is made up of 14 amino acids. Germline V gene lookup returns CDR1 LGHNA and CDR2 YNFKEQ. CDR3 protein: CVSSQGGVWEKLFF. In DNA form, the CDR3 reads TGTGTCAGCAGCCAAGGTGGAGTATGGGAAAAACTGTTTTTT.

This clonotype was observed many times. The genes are TRBV4-1 and TRBJ2-5; tentative D call: TRBD1 (5 bases). This CDR3 comprises 15 residues. The germline V gene has CDR1 MGHRA and CDR2 YSYEKL. V was trimmed by 0 bases and J by 2 bases, leaving 10 bases between them. Here the CDR3 reads CASSQDRAGQETQYF. The CDR3 DNA is TGCGCCAGCAGCCAAGATCGGGCAGGGCAAGAGACCCAGTACTTC.